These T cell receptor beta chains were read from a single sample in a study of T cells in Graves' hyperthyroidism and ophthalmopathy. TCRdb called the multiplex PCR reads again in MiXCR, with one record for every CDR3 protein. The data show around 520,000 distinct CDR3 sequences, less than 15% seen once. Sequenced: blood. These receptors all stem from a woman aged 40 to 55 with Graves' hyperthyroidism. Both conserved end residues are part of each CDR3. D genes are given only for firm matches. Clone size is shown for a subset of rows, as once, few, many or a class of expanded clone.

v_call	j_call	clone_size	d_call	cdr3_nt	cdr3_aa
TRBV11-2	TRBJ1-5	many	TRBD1	TGTGCCAGCAGCTTAGGTGGGGGACAGCTCAATCAGCCCCAGCATTTT	CASSLGGGQLNQPQHF
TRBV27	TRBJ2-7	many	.	TGTGCCAGCAGACCCGCCGGGACTTCGACCTACGAGCAGTACTTC	CASRPAGTSTYEQYF
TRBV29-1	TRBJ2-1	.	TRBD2	TGCAGCGTTGTCAGCGGGAACTACAATGAGCAGTTCTTC	CSVVSGNYNEQFF
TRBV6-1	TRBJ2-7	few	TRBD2	TGTGCCAGCACCCGGACTAGCGGGGCCTACTACGAGCAGTACTTC	CASTRTSGAYYEQYF
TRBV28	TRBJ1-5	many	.	TGTGCCAGCAGTTCGATGACAGTATTCCGGATACAGCCCCAGCATTTT	CASSSMTVFRIQPQHF
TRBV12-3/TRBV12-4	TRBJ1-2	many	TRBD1	TGTGCCAGCAGTTACGGACAGGACTATGGCTACACCTTC	CASSYGQDYGYTF
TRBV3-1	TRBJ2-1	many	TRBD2	TGTGCCAGCAGCTTTGAGCGGGATCCCTCCTACAATGAGCAGTTCTTC	CASSFERDPSYNEQFF
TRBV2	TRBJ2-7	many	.	TGTGCCAGCAGTAACTACGAGCAGTACTTC	CASSNYEQYF
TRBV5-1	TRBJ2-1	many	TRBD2	TGCGCCAGCAGCTTGGCCTTGGGGGGGAACTACAATGAGCAGTTCTTC	CASSLALGGNYNEQFF
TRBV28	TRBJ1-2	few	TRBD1	TGTGCCAGCAGAAGTACAGGGGGCGCACCTGGCTACACCTTC	CASRSTGGAPGYTF
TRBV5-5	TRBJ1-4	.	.	TGTGCCAGCAGCTTGGCCCCAACCGGGCAGAATGAAAAACTGTTTTTT	CASSLAPTGQNEKLFF
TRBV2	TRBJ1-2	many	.	TGTGCCAGCATCGGCAGCCAGGCGGCCGGCTACACCTTC	CASIGSQAAGYTF
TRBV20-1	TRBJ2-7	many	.	TGCAGTGCTAGAGATAGGGGGATCTACGAGCAGTACTTC	CSARDRGIYEQYF
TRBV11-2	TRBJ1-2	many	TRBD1	TGTGCCAGCAGCCCTACAGGGGGCTTTAACTATGGCTACACCTTC	CASSPTGGFNYGYTF
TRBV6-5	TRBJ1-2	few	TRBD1	TGTGCCAGCAGTTACTCTGGGACAGGGGGAAGTTTGGCCTTC	CASSYSGTGGSLAF
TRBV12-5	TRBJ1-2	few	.	TGTGCTAGTGGCCTCCAGGACTATGGCTACACCTTC	CASGLQDYGYTF
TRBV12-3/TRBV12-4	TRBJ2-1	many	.	TGTGCCAGCACCGTCGACAGGTACACCAATGAGCAGTTCTTC	CASTVDRYTNEQFF
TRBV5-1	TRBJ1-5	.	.	TGCGCCAGCAGCCCATCGGCGGGGAGCAATCAGCCCCAGCATTTT	CASSPSAGSNQPQHF
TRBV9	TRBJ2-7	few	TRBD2	TGTGCCAGCAGCGTAGGCCTCGTTCCGGGGGGGGGCCTGTACGAGCAGTACTTC	CASSVGLVPGGGLYEQYF
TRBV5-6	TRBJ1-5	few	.	TGTGCCAGCAGCTTGCGGGGGCCGAGCAATCAGCCCCAGCATTTT	CASSLRGPSNQPQHF
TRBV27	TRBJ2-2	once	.	TGTGCCAGCCGATCTCTGAACACCGGGGAGCTGTTTTTT	CASRSLNTGELFF
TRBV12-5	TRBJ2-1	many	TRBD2	TGTGCTAGTGGCATAGCGGGTCCTTACAATGAGCAGTTCTTC	CASGIAGPYNEQFF
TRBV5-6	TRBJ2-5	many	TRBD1	TGTGCCAGCAGCAGAGGGACAGGGGGGAATTTAGAGACCCAGTACTTC	CASSRGTGGNLETQYF
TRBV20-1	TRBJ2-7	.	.	TGCAGTGCTAAAGCCGGAGGTAGCTCCTACGAGCAGTACTTC	CSAKAGGSSYEQYF
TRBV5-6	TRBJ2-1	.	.	TGTGCCAGCAGCTTGGAGGACTTCGACGGGCAGTTCTTC	CASSLEDFDGQFF
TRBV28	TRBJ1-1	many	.	TGTGCCAGCAGTTTAAATGTGGGGGTCACTGAAGCTTTCTTT	CASSLNVGVTEAFF
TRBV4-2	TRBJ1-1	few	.	TGTGCCAGCAGCCAAGATCTTACAGGACACACTGAAGCTTTCTTT	CASSQDLTGHTEAFF
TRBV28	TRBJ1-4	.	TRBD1	TGTGCCAGCAGCGGACAGGATGCAACTAATGAAAAACTGTTTTTT	CASSGQDATNEKLFF
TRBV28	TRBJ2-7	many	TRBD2	TGTGCCAGCAGTTTAGCGACTAGCGGGTACTACGAGCAGTACTTC	CASSLATSGYYEQYF
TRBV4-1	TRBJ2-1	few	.	TGCGCCAGCAGCCAAGTAGGGGTCTCATACAATGAGCAGTTCTTC	CASSQVGVSYNEQFF
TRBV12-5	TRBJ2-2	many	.	TGTGCTAGTGGTTTGTCTTCGCGGGGGGAGCTGTTTTTT	CASGLSSRGELFF
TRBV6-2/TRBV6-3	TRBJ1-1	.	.	TGTGCCAGCGGGGGGGCCCTATTAGCGAACACTGAAGCTTTCTTT	CASGGALLANTEAFF
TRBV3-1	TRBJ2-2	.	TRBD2	TGTGCCAGCAGCCAATTGACGGGAGGGTACACCGGGGAGCTGTTTTTT	CASSQLTGGYTGELFF
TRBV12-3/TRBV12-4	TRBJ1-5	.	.	TGTGCCAGCAGTTTGACCGAAGGGGGTCGCAATCAGCCCCAGCATTTT	CASSLTEGGRNQPQHF
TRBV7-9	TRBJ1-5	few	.	TGTGCCAGCAGCTTAGACGGTGAGGGAAGACAGCCCCAGCATTTT	CASSLDGEGRQPQHF
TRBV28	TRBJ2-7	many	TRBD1	TGTGCCAGCAGTGCCCGGGACAGGGGGCAGGGGGAGCAGTACTTC	CASSARDRGQGEQYF
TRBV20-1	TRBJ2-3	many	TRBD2	TGCAGTGCTAGAGATTACGGGAGGGCAGATACGCAGTATTTT	CSARDYGRADTQYF